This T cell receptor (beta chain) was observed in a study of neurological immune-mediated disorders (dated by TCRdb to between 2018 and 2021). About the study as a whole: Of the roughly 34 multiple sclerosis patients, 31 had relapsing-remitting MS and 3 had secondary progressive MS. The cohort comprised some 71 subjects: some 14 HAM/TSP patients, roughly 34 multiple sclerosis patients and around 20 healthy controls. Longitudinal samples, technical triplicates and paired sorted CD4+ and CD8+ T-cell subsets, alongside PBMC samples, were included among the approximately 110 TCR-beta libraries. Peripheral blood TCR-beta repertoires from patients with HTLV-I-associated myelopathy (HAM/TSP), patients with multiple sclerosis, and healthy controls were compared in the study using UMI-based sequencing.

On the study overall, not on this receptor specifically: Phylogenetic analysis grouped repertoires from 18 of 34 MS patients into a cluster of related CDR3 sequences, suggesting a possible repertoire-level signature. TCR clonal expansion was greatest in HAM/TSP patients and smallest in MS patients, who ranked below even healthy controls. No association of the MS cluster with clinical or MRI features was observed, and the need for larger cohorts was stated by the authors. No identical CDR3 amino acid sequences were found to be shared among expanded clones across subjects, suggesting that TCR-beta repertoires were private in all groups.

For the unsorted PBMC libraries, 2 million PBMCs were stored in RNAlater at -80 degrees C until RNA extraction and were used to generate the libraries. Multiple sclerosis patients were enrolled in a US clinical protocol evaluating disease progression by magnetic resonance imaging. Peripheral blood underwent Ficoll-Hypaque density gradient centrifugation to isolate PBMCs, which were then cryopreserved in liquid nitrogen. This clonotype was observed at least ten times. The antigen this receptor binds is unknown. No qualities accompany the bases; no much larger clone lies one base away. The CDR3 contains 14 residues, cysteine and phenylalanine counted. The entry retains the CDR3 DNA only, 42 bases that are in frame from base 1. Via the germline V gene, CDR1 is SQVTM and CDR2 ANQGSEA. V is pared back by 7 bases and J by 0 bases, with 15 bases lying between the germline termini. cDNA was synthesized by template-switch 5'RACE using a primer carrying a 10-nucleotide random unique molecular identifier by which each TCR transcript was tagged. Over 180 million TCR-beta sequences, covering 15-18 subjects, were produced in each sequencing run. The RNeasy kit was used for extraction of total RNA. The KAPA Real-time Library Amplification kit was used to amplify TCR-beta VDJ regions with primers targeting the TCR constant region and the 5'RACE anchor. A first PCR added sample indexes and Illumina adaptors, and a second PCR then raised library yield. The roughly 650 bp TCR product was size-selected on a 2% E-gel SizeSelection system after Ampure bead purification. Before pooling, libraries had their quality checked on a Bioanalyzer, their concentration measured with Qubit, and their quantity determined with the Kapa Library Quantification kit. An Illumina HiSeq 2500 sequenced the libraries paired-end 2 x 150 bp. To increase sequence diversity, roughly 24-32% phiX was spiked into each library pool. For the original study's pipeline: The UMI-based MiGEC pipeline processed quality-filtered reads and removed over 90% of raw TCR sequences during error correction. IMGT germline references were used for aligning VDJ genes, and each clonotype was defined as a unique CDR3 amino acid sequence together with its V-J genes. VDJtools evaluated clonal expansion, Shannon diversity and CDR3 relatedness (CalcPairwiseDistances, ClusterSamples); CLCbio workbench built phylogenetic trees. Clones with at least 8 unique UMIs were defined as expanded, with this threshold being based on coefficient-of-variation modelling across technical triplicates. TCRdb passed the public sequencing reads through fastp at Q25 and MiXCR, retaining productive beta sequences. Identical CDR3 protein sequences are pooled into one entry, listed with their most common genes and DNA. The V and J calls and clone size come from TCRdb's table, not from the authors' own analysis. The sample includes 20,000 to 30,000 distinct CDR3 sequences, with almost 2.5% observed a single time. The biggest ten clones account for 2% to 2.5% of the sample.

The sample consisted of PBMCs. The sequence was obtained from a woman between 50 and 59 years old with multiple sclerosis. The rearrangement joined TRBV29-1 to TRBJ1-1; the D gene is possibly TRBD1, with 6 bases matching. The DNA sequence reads TGCAGCGCGTGGAGAGGGGGGATGAACACTGAAGCTTTCTTT. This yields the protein CSAWRGGMNTEAFF.